This T cell receptor beta chain was sequenced for a study of shared clonotypes between healthy human individuals. The CDR3 is 14 amino acids. CDR1 and CDR2 from the germline V gene are MNHEY and SVGAGI. Germline trimming cut 2 bases from V and 2 bases from J; bases unmatched to any gene: 1. For this clone: Other DNA sequences from this sample encode an identical CDR3 as well.

This was a deep-level run. Measured with immunoSEQ multiplex PCR; TCRdb has only the in-frame clones, and not every one. The sample lists 2 million to 3 million clones, over 85% occurring once. The sample was naive CD4+ T cells from PBMCs. Regarding subset: CD45RA+ positively selected. V gene TRBV6-5 combines with J gene TRBJ2-7; TRBD1 matches 9 bases. The TCR was taken from a man between 18 and 35 years old in good health. Some clones in this sample may be carry-over from other donors' samples. As DNA, the CDR3 is TGTGCCAGCAGTTACGGACAGGGGACCTACGAGCAGTACTTC. This translates into CASSYGQGTYEQYF.